Described below is a single T cell receptor beta chain sequence and its context. Its specificity is not known. Germline and junction disagree at one end, which may indicate a read error. The data were taken from a study of blood T cells in healthy people across ages. Study results and caveats: The donors' CMV status was not determined, possibly confounding changes in expanded clonotypes.

CDR3 length equals 13 residues. Germline lookup yields CDR1 SGDLS and CDR2 YYNGEE. Aged about 6 to 95, donors were systemically healthy Caucasians from Russia. Primed by a sample-barcoded 5' primer and a J-beta primer mix, a second PCR proceeded for roughly 6 to 12 cycles. Samples each returned at least 3 million CDR3-containing paired-end reads. TCRdb reprocessed the 5' RACE reads with MiXCR, giving one entry per CDR3 protein. There are hundreds of thousands of distinct CDR3 sequences in the sample; about 61% occur only once, and around 25% lies in the top ten. The gene calls are TRBV9 and TRBJ1-2; D not certain. Sequencing was done on a sample of blood. This receptor was obtained from a man aged 40-50 years in good health. The CDR3, as DNA: TGTGCCAGCAGCGTGACTGAGAGCTATGGCCACACCTTC. Amino acid sequence: CASSVTESYGHTF.